Included here is one TCR beta chain sequence, with context. Its antigen remains unidentified. The entry originates in a study of T cell responses to AZD1222 COVID-19 vaccine. Study information: Analyses pooled second doses at about 4 or about 12 weeks. Study outcomes and limitations: Donors were largely white British and mainly female; clonal diversity was possibly underestimated. Nearly half of spike-specific TCRs reportedly go after variant regions that carry no mutations. Only 5 or 6 AZD1222 recipients tested seropositive at baseline.

The CDR3 sequence is 18 residues long. Germline V gene lookup returns CDR1 LGHNA and CDR2 YNFKEQ. The V gene lost 0 bases and the J gene lost 1 base, with 16 bases spanning the gap. Measured with immunoSEQ multiplex PCR; TCRdb has only the in-frame clones, and not every one. The table lists about 110,000 clones, 85% to 90% of them singletons. This TCR was recovered from an adult in good health. The sequences come from peripheral blood, collected on day 0 of AZD1222 vaccination. The chain links TRBV4-2 to TRBJ1-5; TRBD1 is a possible D gene (5 bases). CDR3 DNA sequence: TGTGCCAGCAGCCAAGATGGGCCCGGGACCCGGAGCAATCAGCCCCAGCATTTT. It translates to CASSQDGPGTRSNQPQHF.